This record covers a single T cell receptor beta chain. How the authors handled the data: Amplification of reference gene primers provided the estimated nucleated cell counts. The assay was immunoSEQ multiplex PCR, and TCRdb's table has in-frame clones only and misses some. Clonal size and the V and J genes are those of that table, whereas D and trimming came from the DNA. Seen here are around 59,000 clones, around 84% observed once, and the top ten hold 7.2%. The CDR3 totals 17 residues. V trimming: 4 bases; J trimming: 6 bases; junction bases outside the gene matches: 16. Germline loops: CDR1 LGHDT, CDR2 YNNKEL (reference sequence). The data belong to a study of blood T cell repertoires in COVID-19. Whole-study context: Spain, Italy and the United States supplied samples that represented acute and convalescent COVID-19.

The sample comprised peripheral blood. The sequence was obtained from a man between 60 and 75 years old with acute or convalescent COVID-19. The V and J genes are TRBV3-1 (or the pseudogene TRBV3-2) and TRBJ2-3; TRBD2 matches 7 bases. The CDR3 DNA follows: TGTGCCAGCAGCCCCCGGGGGTTTGGGGGGGTTCGGGATACGCAGTATTTT. Encoded protein: CASSPRGFGGVRDTQYF.